This T cell receptor (beta chain) emerged from a study of cytomegalovirus exposure and HLA in healthy donors. The CDR3 loop spans 14 amino acids. V gave up 7 bases and J gave up 1 base, with 13 bases separating them. CDR1 is SEHNR and CDR2 is FQNEAQ in the germline V gene (reference sequence). PCR primers comprised 60 Vbeta and 13 Jbeta primers. The method was immunoSEQ multiplex PCR; TCRdb's version includes in-frame clones alone and lacks a portion of them. The sample contains 150,000 to 200,000 clones, around 78% of which appear only once. The J gene is TRBJ1-1, the V gene TRBV7-9, with D perhaps TRBD1 (6 bases). Sample: PBMCs. The TCR sequence derives from a man aged 25-40 years in good health and CMV-seronegative. The DNA for the CDR3 is TGTGCCAGCAATGTACAGGGAAAGAACACTGAAGCTTTCTTT. Translating it yields CASNVQGKNTEAFF.